This TCR beta chain is drawn from a study of cytomegalovirus exposure and HLA in healthy donors (dated by TCRdb to about 2017). Regarding the complete study: An earlier analysis of roughly 610 of the donors reported around 280 Gb of sequence data and approximately 120 million unique TCR beta sequences obtained from roughly 170 million T cells. An early release that covered fewer than 750 HLA-typed donors contained about 300 gigabases of sequencing data and tens of millions of unique TCR sequences. Of the approximately 370 genotyped donors, more than 75% were placed in the genetic ancestry cluster associated with self-reported Caucasian donors. The study aimed to test whether cataloging public T cell receptors could reveal signatures of past pathogen exposure. Using immunosequencing, the study profiled T cell repertoires from 666 subjects and related those repertoires to cytomegalovirus serostatus. A separate validation cohort of about 110 different subjects was used in addition to the approximately 700-subject first cohort. To predict cytomegalovirus infection status, the study combined high-throughput TCR immunosequencing, statistical association of individual TCRs with disease status, and machine learning. A later analysis re-analyzed previously published TCR beta repertoires from roughly 600 donors and added high-resolution HLA genotyping to study TCR occurrence patterns. Rather than using new phenotypic data, the later analysis identified candidate immune exposures from TCR beta sequences and from how often those sequences occurred across donors. An earlier analysis of 587 of the donors used high-throughput TCR beta sequencing to judge whether each TCR beta V gene segment behaved as functional or pseudogenic. Donor age, sex, ethnicity and CMV serostatus were collected together with the repertoire data. Genome-wide SNP genotypes for about 65% of the 666 donors were used in a later genetic analysis, which treated that subset as a discovery cohort. All discovery cohort repertoires had been generated on a single sequencing platform. Both class I and class II loci were covered by HLA typing, at four-digit resolution. The number of donors typed differed by locus, with roughly 620-630 for A, B, C, DRB1 and DQB1, around 560 for DQA1, some 570 for DPA1, and roughly 450 for DPB1. Four or five DR-DQ haplotypes were handled as single units for association and clustering because linkage in the cohort was strong. On average, roughly 250,000 unique TCR beta nucleotide sequences were sequenced per donor among a few hundred genotyped donors of the cohort, with about 17% of those sequences being non-productive. Paper-wide results and their limitations: Because counts were too low, seventeen rarely observed V segments, including chromosome 9 orphons, were excluded from the earlier analysis of 500 to 700 of the donors. The authors suggested that the approach could potentially be generalized to other disease states and immunological phenotypes. A further reported finding was that TCR beta sequences accurately predicted the HLA-A and HLA-B alleles for most subjects in the first cohort. At a false discovery rate of 0.05, a later analysis linked some 17,000 TCR beta sequences to specific HLA alleles. An earlier analysis of approximately 540 of the donors showed that most TCR beta V segments appeared in productive rearrangements either about 90% or about 30% of the time, which broadly matched IMGT annotations. In vitro tests confirmed that a few of the cytomegalovirus-associated TCR beta chains recognize cytomegalovirus antigens. According to a later genetic analysis, donors in an Asian-associated ancestry cluster had fewer N-insertions in productive TCRs than the roughly 700-donor mean. Correlated functional status among segregating V segments might reflect linkage disequilibrium, but an unknown experimental factor could not be ruled out. Sequencing depth was assumed to be roughly uniform across donors in the presence/absence analyses, though that assumption may not hold. A cluster of highly shared sequence variants was judged likely to represent a technical artifact of the sequencing pipeline. Immune exposure information for the cohort was limited to CMV serostatus. Because HLA typing was unavailable for some donors at each locus, only the typed subset was used in association tests. The classifier was reported to diagnose cytomegalovirus status with high specificity and sensitivity in both the original cohort and the validation cohort. This cohort had only TCR beta chains sequenced, and the lack of alpha or paired-chain data limited which features could be detected. In a later analysis, several top co-occurrence clusters were reported to appear linked to parvovirus B19, influenza, CMV and Epstein-Barr virus. In a later analysis, TCR association rates were found to vary across HLA loci, with the most associated TCRs seen for DRB1 alleles and the fewest for HLA-C alleles. A later analysis found that HLA-associated TCR beta chains were more clonally expanded and had lower generation probabilities than equally common non-associated chains. A later analysis found that most CMV-associated TCR beta chains appeared HLA-restricted, with HLA associations seemingly driven largely by CMV exposure. The study listed 150 to 200 TCR beta chains as associated with cytomegalovirus. Some IMGT-functional V segments, including TRBV6-2 and TRBV6-3, could not be told apart with the 87-base-pair reads, so those segments were excluded. When HLA alleles, especially DR and DQ, strongly co-occurred, attributing TCR associations to individual alleles was difficult. V-gene and J-gene trimming of TCR beta chains was associated with a missense DCLRE1C variant in a later genetic analysis, and the association was replicated in an independent cohort. While some public TCRs were present in many individuals, most TCR sequences turned up only very rarely across donors.

The library was built by means of the immunoSEQ multiplex PCR assay. For the multiplex PCR, a mixture combining 60 forward primers for TCR Vbeta segments and 13 reverse primers for TCR Jbeta segments was used. Amplification of the CDR3 region of rearranged TCR beta genes was performed with a multiplex PCR assay on genomic DNA. Amplified TCR beta libraries were sequenced as 87-base-pair reads on the Illumina HiSeq System. In the authors' own workflow: A later analysis tallied 75 million to 85 million unique TCR beta chains across the 666 repertoires, and around 10 million of those chains were shared by two or more donors. A nearest-neighbor algorithm error-corrected the raw reads and collapsed the reads into unique sequences, merging closely related sequences to remove PCR and sequencing errors. Alignment of CDR3 sequences to IMGT reference sequences was used to assign V, D and J gene segments. For a sequence to be retained, a match of at least six nucleotides to both a V gene segment and a J gene segment was required. Rearrangements were called productive when the CDR3 lacked stop codons and stayed in frame with V and J; all others were non-productive. Following IMGT convention, CDR3 was defined as the stretch from the second conserved V-encoded cysteine up to the conserved J-encoded phenylalanine. The earlier analysis of about 500 of the donors excluded sequences that lacked an unambiguous match to a single V gene segment. An earlier analysis of some 500 of the donors classified V segments as functional when productive rearrangements were above 56.7% and as segregating when the standard deviation between donors was above 5%. To diagnose cytomegalovirus status from the catalog of TCR beta chain sequences, a statistical classification framework was built. In a later analysis, TCR nucleotide sequences were compared against IMGT/GENE-DB human TR gene sequences so that V and J genes could be assigned. In a later analysis, CDR3 sequences and most-parsimonious VDJ recombination scenarios were assigned using the TCRdist pipeline. A later analysis defined each TCR beta chain by its CDR3 amino acid sequence plus V-gene family, and excluded reads lacking a unique V-gene family. In a later analysis, 550 to 650 highly shared, low-generation-probability nucleotide sequences were removed to address suspected cross-contamination and a sequencing artifact. For each public chain, a later analysis derived a clonal expansion index from normalized ranks of inferred template counts within each repertoire. In a later analysis, generation probabilities were computed using a VDJ recombination model fitted to out-of-frame rearrangements, and the results were checked against IGoR. In a later analysis, TCR-TCR, TCR-HLA and TCR-CMV co-occurrence was scored with hypergeometric tests, and a repertoire-size bias correction was applied to TCR pairs. A later analysis estimated false discovery rates by permuting HLA or CMV assignments 20 times. In a later analysis, co-occurring TCRs were grouped using DBSCAN, and TCRdist sequence similarity was added for clustering within HLA-allele-positive subsets. Co-occurrence clustering excluded repertoires with fewer than 30,000 or more than 120,000 public chains, plus five with anomalous nucleotide sharing. The source is immuneACCESS, and TCRdb retained only in-frame sequences with V and J called. Part of the clones is not carried over; for the studies checked, unresolved V genes explain less than half of this, and the remainder is unexplained. V and J calls plus clone size are reproduced from that table; the DNA served to infer D and trimming. The sample data list roughly 120,000 clones, and around 77% of these were observed just once. Of the sample, 5% to 6% is held by the ten largest clones.

As for this clone: The antigen it recognizes is unknown. No much larger clonotype is one base removed from it; base qualities were not supplied.

The CDR3 runs 14 amino acids, cysteine and phenylalanine included. The CDR3 DNA has 42 bases and is translated from base 1. V is pared back by 0 bases and J by 6 bases, with 12 bases lying between the germline termini. The germline V gene supplies CDR1 SGHDT and CDR2 YYEEEE. The cohort comprised around 700 healthy bone marrow donors. Cohort members were all nominally healthy when sampled, although unrecorded immune exposures were likely present. The donor tested CMV seropositive, placing the donor among the roughly 300 seropositive members of the cohort. A peripheral blood sample was provided by each donor, and peripheral blood mononuclear cells were used for TCR beta sequencing. The Qiagen DNeasy Blood Extraction Kit was used to extract genomic DNA from the blood cell samples.

The sequenced material came from PBMCs. The chain is made from TRBV5-6 and TRBJ1-1; 5 matching bases give a weak D call of TRBD1. This clonotype was sampled from a woman aged 25-40 years in good health and CMV-seropositive. The base sequence is TGTGCCAGCAGCTTGGTGGGGCCTGAGGCTGAAGCTTTCTTT. This encodes CASSLVGPEAEAFF.